This TCR beta chain was observed in a study of vaccination effects on CD4 cells after COVID-19. Overall study: Samples were taken post-vaccine, and their median timing was 72 days after the second dose.

The CDR3 contains 14 residues. J gave up 4 bases and V 6 bases, and 6 bases lay outside the gene matches. Germline loops: CDR1 MNHEY, CDR2 SVGEGT. This table comes from immunoSEQ multiplex PCR, and its TCRdb copy is limited to in-frame clones, with some not included. The sample has about 15,000 clones, about 70% seen once. The study, taken as a whole, reports: The authors studied few convalescent patients and collected no early post-infection timepoints.

Comments on this clone: Its antigen remains unknown.

Prior to sequencing, the ViraFEST assay stimulated PBMC with viral peptide pools, which expanded the antigen-specific CD4+ T cells. Isolating CD4+ T cells followed more than eight days of culture. The person was diagnosed with PCR-confirmed SARS-CoV-2 infection between March and December 2020. Participants were vaccinated with two doses of either the BNT162b2 or mRNA-1273 vaccine. This clonotype originated in a human donor who had a prior SARS-CoV-2 infection. The material sequenced was CD4+ T cells from PBMCs cultured with HCoV-NL63 spike peptides, taken after COVID-19 vaccination. The gene calls are TRBV6-2 or TRBV6-3 and TRBJ2-7, with 10 bases identical to TRBD2. The CDR3 is CASRPSGSIYEQYF. The CDR3 bases are TGTGCCAGCAGACCTAGCGGGAGTATTTACGAGCAGTACTTC.